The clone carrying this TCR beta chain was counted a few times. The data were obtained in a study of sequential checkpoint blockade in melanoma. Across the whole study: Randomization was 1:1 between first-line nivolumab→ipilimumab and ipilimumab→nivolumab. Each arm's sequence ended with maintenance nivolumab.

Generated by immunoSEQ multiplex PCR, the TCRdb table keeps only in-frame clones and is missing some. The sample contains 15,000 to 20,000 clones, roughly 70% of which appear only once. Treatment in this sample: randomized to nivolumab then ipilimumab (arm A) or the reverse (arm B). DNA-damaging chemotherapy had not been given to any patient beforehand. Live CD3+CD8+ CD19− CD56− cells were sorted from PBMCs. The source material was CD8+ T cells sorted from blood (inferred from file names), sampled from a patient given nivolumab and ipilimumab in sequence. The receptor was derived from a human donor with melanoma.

The CDR3 spells CASSLEASGRPYNEQFF. For the CDR3, the DNA is TGTGCCAGCAGCTTAGAGGCTAGCGGGAGACCCTACAATGAGCAGTTCTTC. This chain uses TRBV4-2 with TRBJ2-1; 10 bases match TRBD2. Looked up from germline, CDR1 is LGHNA and CDR2 is YNFKEQ. The CDR3 runs to 17 residues. The V segment lost 5 bases and the J segment 2 bases; nucleotides outside the gene matches: 9.